Listed here are 25 T cell receptor beta chains from one sample, sequenced in a study of beta chain features in type 1 diabetes. The entirety of the isolated RNA underwent reverse transcription, so expressed TCRB transcripts were sequenced. Clones were sequenced by immunoSEQ multiplex PCR, and TCRdb holds only the in-frame ones, with some missing. This sample has almost 350,000 clones, with 7% to 9% found just once. Sequenced: central memory CD4+ T cells from blood. These receptors all come from a woman between 18 and 29 years old in good health.

This clone was counted only a few times. CDR3 amino acids: CASSLSRGYGYTF. CDR3 bases: TGTGCCAGCAGTTTAAGCAGGGGCTATGGCTACACCTTC. The chain recombines TRBV28 with TRBJ1-2, with TRBD1 as a possible D gene (6 bases). This CDR3 is built from 13 residues. Between the trimmed V and J ends, which lost 2 bases and 4 bases, there was a span of 8 bases. The V gene's germline CDR1 is MDHEN and CDR2 SYDVKM.

The sample holds a few counts of this clone. V gene TRBV2 combines with J gene TRBJ2-5; tentatively, D is TRBD2 (6 bases). The CDR3 is 15 amino acids. From germline, CDR1 is SNHLY and CDR2 FYNNEI. V was trimmed by 4 bases and J by 4 bases, leaving 16 bases between them. The CDR3 bases are TGTGCCAGCAGTGGAGTACAGCGGAGGGGAGAGACCCAGTACTTC. This codes for CASSGVQRRGETQYF. Full variable domain (missing parts from reference TRBV2 and TRBJ2-5): EPEVTQTPSHQVTQMGQEVILRCVPISNHLYFYWYRQILGQKVEFLVSFYNNEISEKSEIFDDQFSVERPDGSNFTLKIRSTKLEDSAMYFCASSGVQRRGETQYFGPGTRLLVL.

This clone was seen ten or more times. This sequence joins TRBV15 and TRBJ2-1; D might be TRBD1 (6 bases). Trimming took 2 bases from V and 5 from J, leaving 10 bases between them. Germline-derived CDR1 and CDR2 are LNHNV and YYDKDF (reference sequence). This CDR3 contains 14 residues. The CDR3 is CATSRQGPNNEQFF. The CDR3 DNA follows: TGTGCCACCAGCAGACAGGGGCCCAACAATGAGCAGTTCTTC.

CDR3 region: CASKGSYNEQFF. In DNA form, the CDR3 reads TGTGCCAGCAAAGGATCATACAATGAGCAGTTCTTC. This rearrangement joins TRBV5-4 to TRBJ2-1; D is undetermined. Trimming cost V 6 bases and J 4 bases, with 8 bases left between them. Germline lookup yields CDR1 SGHNT and CDR2 YYREEE (reference sequence). The CDR3 totals 12 residues. The full variable domain, completed using reference TRBV5-4 and TRBJ2-1, is ETGVTQSPTHLIKTRGQQVTLRCSSQSGHNTVSWYQQALGQGPQFIFQYYREEENGRGNFPPRFSGLQFPNYSSELNVNALELDDSALYLCASKGSYNEQFFGPGTRLTVL.

In this sample, this clone turned up a few times. The gene calls are TRBV2 and TRBJ1-1; possibly TRBD1 for D (6 bases). Germline assignment: CDR1 SNHLY and CDR2 FYNNEI. The germline V and J ends were trimmed by 5 bases and 0 bases, with 10 bases remaining between them. This CDR3 comprises 14 residues. CDR3 region: CASSSQGLNTEAFF. The CDR3 DNA is TGTGCCAGCAGTTCACAGGGTCTGAACACTGAAGCTTTCTTT. The entire variable domain, with the rest obtained from reference TRBV2 and TRBJ1-1, is as follows: EPEVTQTPSHQVTQMGQEVILRCVPISNHLYFYWYRQILGQKVEFLVSFYNNEISEKSEIFDDQFSVERPDGSNFTLKIRSTKLEDSAMYFCASSSQGLNTEAFFGQGTRLTVV.

This clone has only a few counts. The rearrangement links TRBV7-2 to TRBJ2-7; the D gene is possibly TRBD1 (5 bases). V lost 4 bases to trimming and J lost 2 bases, with 12 bases between them. Germline CDR1 and CDR2: SGHTA and FQGNSA. The CDR3 length is 14 residues. The chain's CDR3 is CASSSGRATYEQYF. The DNA for the CDR3 is TGTGCCAGCAGCTCCGGCAGGGCAACCTACGAGCAGTACTTC. The full variable domain, with the rest looked up from reference TRBV7-2 and TRBJ2-7, is GAGVSQSPSNKVTEKGKDVELRCDPISGHTALYWYRQSLGQGLEFLIYFQGNSAPDKSGLPSDRFSAERTGGSVSTLTIQRTQQEDSAVYLCASSSGRATYEQYFGPGTRLTVT.

This clone appeared a few times. Other DNA sequences of this sample code for an identical CDR3. The CDR3: CSVDSSNTEAFF. DNA of the CDR3: TGCAGCGTTGACAGCTCTAACACTGAAGCTTTCTTT. This chain connects TRBV29-1 to TRBJ1-1; D not resolved. The CDR3 has 12 amino acids. The V gene's germline CDR1 is SQVTM and CDR2 ANQGSEA. Trimming shortened V by 3 bases and J by 2 bases, and 7 bases separated the two germline ends.

A few counts support this clone. The chain recombines TRBV29-1 with TRBJ1-1; the D gene is possibly TRBD1 (6 bases). This CDR3 comprises 12 residues. Trimming cost V 7 bases and J 3 bases, with 12 bases left between them. Germline V gene data show CDR1 as SQVTM and CDR2 as ANQGSEA. CDR3 DNA: TGCAGCGGAGGGGGATTGGACACTGAAGCTTTCTTT. Translated, it gives CSGGGLDTEAFF.

The chain employs TRBV5-3 and TRBJ2-6, with unresolved D. TRBV5-3 falls under the ORF class, with uncertain function. The germline V and J ends were trimmed by 6 bases and 2 bases, with 15 bases remaining between them. CDR3 length: 16 amino acids. In DNA, the CDR3 is TGTGCCAGAATCGTGGTCTGGGTACCTGGGGCCAACGTCCTGACTTTC. It translates to CARIVVWVPGANVLTF.

This clone has a handful of counts. V is TRBV11-2 and J is TRBJ2-1; 9 nucleotides agree with TRBD2. The germline gives CDR1 SGHAT, CDR2 FQNNGV. The CDR3 has 16 amino acids. With V trimmed by 0 bases and J by 7 bases, 7 bases remained unmatched. This CDR3 is CASSLELSGRLNEQFF. The DNA of the CDR3 is TGTGCCAGCAGCTTAGAATTAAGCGGGAGGTTGAATGAGCAGTTCTTC.

This clone has just a few counts. CDR3 in amino acids: CATSRDLRAQETQYF. For the CDR3, the DNA is TGTGCCACCAGCAGAGACTTGCGGGCCCAAGAGACCCAGTACTTC. This chain uses TRBV15 with TRBJ2-5, with D perhaps matching TRBD2 (5 bases). Germline V lookup: CDR1 LNHNV, CDR2 YYDKDF (reference sequence). This CDR3 contains 15 residues. V gave up 0 bases and J gave up 1 base, with 9 bases separating them.

Worth noting for this clone: The same CDR3 arises from other DNA sequences in this sample as well. The genes are TRBV28 and TRBJ2-7, with 10 bases matching TRBD1. This CDR3 is built from 12 residues. V lost 9 bases, J lost 4 bases, and 3 bases stayed unmatched. The germline CDR1 and CDR2 sequences are MDHEN and SYDVKM. The CDR3 bases are TGTGCCAGTAGGGACAGGGGTTACGAGCAGTACTTC. Translation gives CASRDRGYEQYF.

The rearrangement links TRBV6-5 to TRBJ1-1; D ambiguous. Deletions cut 0 bases from V and 7 bases from J, with 6 bases between. CDR1 and CDR2 from the germline V gene are MNHEY and SVGAGI. This CDR3 has 12 amino acids. This CDR3 reads CASSYSGLEAFF. CDR3 nucleotide sequence: TGTGCCAGCAGTTACTCTGGGCTTGAAGCTTTCTTT.

The genes are TRBV19 and TRBJ2-1, with D perhaps being TRBD1 or TRBD2 (6 bases each). The CDR3 length is 14 residues. Germline V gene sequence: CDR1 LNHDA, CDR2 SQIVND (reference sequence). Deletions cut 6 bases from V and 1 base from J, with 10 bases between. CDR3 nucleotides: TGTGCCAGTAGACAGGGACTTTCCTACAATGAGCAGTTCTTC. Protein product: CASRQGLSYNEQFF. Full variable domain (rest looked up from reference TRBV19 and TRBJ2-1): DGGITQSPKYLFRKEGQNVTLSCEQNLNHDAMYWYRQDPGQGLRLIYYSQIVNDFQKGDIAEGYSVSREKKESFPLTVTSAQKNPTAFYLCASRQGLSYNEQFFGPGTRLTVL.

The chain carries TRBV2 and TRBJ2-3, with 8 bases fitting TRBD1. The CDR3 has 18 residues. J lost 0 bases, V lost 5 bases, and 13 bases had no gene match. Germline CDR1 is SNHLY and CDR2 is FYNNEI. The CDR3 nucleotides read TGTGCCAGCAGTTACGGGCAGGGGGCGTATCGAAGCACAGATACGCAGTATTTT. This sequence encodes CASSYGQGAYRSTDTQYF.

The sample holds a few counts of this clone. The chain is built from TRBV15 and TRBJ2-1, with 10 bases fitting TRBD2. V trimming: 3 bases; J trimming: 9 bases; junction bases outside the gene matches: 8. There are 15 residues in the CDR3. Germline V CDR1 and CDR2: LNHNV, YYDKDF (reference sequence). The CDR3 protein is CATSSGLAGVSEQFF. CDR3 bases: TGTGCCACCAGCAGTGGCCTAGCGGGAGTAAGTGAGCAGTTCTTC.

This clone was counted between two and nine times. This chain joins TRBV18 and TRBJ1-3; D might be TRBD1 (6 bases). The CDR3 is made up of 15 amino acids. Trimming left V 4 bases short and J 3 bases short, with 13 bases between. Germline-derived CDR1 and CDR2 are KGHSH and LQKENI. CDR3 coding DNA: TGTGCCAGCTCACTACAGGGTAGAAGTGGAAACACCATATATTTT. Translation gives CASSLQGRSGNTIYF.

The rearrangement uses TRBV27 and TRBJ1-1; no clear D. There are 12 residues in the CDR3. V lost 5 bases, J lost 1 base, and 5 bases lay in between. Germline loops: CDR1 MNHEY, CDR2 SMNVEV (reference sequence). This CDR3 is CASSAGNTEAFF. The CDR3 nucleotides are TGTGCCAGCAGTGCGGGGAACACTGAAGCTTTCTTT.

The chain uses TRBV7-8 and TRBJ2-6; D unclear. Germline-derived CDR1 and CDR2 are SGHVS and FQNEAQ. V lost 2 bases, J lost 0 bases, and 8 bases lay in between. The CDR3 spans 16 residues. The CDR3 region is CASSLMAGSGANVLTF. CDR3 in DNA: TGTGCCAGCAGCTTAATGGCAGGCTCTGGGGCCAACGTCCTGACTTTC.

The chain couples TRBV6-4 to TRBJ2-1, with a weak D call TRBD2 (6 bases). Germline V gene sequence: CDR1 MRHNA, CDR2 SNTAGT. The CDR3 covers 12 residues. V gave up 5 bases and J gave up 14 bases, with 16 bases separating them. The CDR3 bases are TGTGCCAGCAGTCAGGCAGGGACTCGGGAGTTCTTC. The encoded protein is CASSQAGTREFF.

V is TRBV4-2 and J is TRBJ2-3; TRBD2 matches at 7 bases. Germline assignment: CDR1 LGHNA and CDR2 YNFKEQ. Losses at the gene ends were 4 bases for V and 0 bases for J; bases not matched to a gene: 10. This CDR3 is built from 17 residues. The CDR3 DNA reads as TGTGCCAGCAGCCTCTTTCAGGGAGGGGCTAGCACAGATACGCAGTATTTT. As protein: CASSLFQGGASTDTQYF.

A few counts support this clone. The chain uses TRBV7-9 and TRBJ2-7; D may match TRBD1 or TRBD2 (5 bases each). V lost 4 bases and J 10 bases, leaving 26 bases between the germline ends. There are 16 residues in the CDR3. Germline CDR1 is SEHNR and CDR2 is FQNEAQ (reference sequence). CDR3 coding DNA: TGTGCCAGCAGCTATGGTGGGGCTGGAAAGCGGTTTGAACAGTACTTC. It is translated as CASSYGGAGKRFEQYF.

The rearrangement uses TRBV7-3 and TRBJ2-1; TRBD2 aligns across 11 bases. This CDR3 spans 15 amino acids. The trim removed 5 bases at V and 8 bases at J, leaving 8 bases unmatched. Germline loops: CDR1 SGHTA, CDR2 FQGTGA. The CDR3 is CASSLTSGSFYEQFF. In nucleotides, the CDR3 is TGTGCCAGCAGCCTTACTAGCGGGAGCTTCTATGAGCAGTTCTTC.

The V call is TRBV5-1, the J call TRBJ2-3, with TRBD2 matching 11 bases. Germline trimming cut 4 bases from V and 6 bases from J; bases unmatched to any gene: 10. CDR3 length equals 16 residues. CDR1 and CDR2 from the germline V gene are SGHRS and YFSETQ. The CDR3 DNA is TGCGCCAGCAGCCTAGCGGGAGGTTTATCTGTGGATACGCAGTATTTT. This encodes CASSLAGGLSVDTQYF.

This clone was counted only a few times. V and J are TRBV18 and TRBJ2-7; TRBD1 might be the D (5 bases). This CDR3 region has 15 residues. The V gene lost 6 bases and the J gene lost 0 bases, with 15 bases spanning the gap. Germline assignment: CDR1 KGHSH and CDR2 LQKENI. The CDR3 nucleotides read TGTGCCAGCTCCGACGTCGCAGGGCCCTCCTACGAGCAGTACTTC. Its translation: CASSDVAGPSYEQYF.